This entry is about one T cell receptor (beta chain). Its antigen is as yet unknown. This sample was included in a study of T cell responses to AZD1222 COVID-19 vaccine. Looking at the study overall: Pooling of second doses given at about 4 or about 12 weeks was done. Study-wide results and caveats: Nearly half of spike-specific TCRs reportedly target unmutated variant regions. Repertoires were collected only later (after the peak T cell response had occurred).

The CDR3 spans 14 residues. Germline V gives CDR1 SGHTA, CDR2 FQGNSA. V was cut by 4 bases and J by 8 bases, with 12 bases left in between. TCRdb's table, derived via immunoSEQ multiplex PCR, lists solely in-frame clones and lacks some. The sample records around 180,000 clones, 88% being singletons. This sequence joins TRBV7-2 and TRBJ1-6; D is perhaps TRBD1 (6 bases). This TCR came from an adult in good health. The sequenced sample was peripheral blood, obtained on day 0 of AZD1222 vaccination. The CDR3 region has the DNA TGTGCCAGCAGCTACCAGGGGAGGGATTCACCCCTCCACTTT. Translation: CASSYQGRDSPLHF.